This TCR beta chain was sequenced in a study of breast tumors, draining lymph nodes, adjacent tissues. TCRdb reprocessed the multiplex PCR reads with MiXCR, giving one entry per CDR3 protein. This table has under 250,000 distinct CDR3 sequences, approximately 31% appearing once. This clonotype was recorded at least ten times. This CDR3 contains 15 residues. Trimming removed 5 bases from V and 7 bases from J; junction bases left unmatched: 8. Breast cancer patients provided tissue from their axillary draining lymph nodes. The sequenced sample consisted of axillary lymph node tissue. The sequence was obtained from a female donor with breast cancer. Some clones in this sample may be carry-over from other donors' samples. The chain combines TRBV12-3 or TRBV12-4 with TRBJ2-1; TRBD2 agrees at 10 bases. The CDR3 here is CASSPPSGRMNEQFF. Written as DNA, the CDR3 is TGTGCCAGCAGTCCCCCTAGCGGGAGAATGAATGAGCAGTTCTTC.